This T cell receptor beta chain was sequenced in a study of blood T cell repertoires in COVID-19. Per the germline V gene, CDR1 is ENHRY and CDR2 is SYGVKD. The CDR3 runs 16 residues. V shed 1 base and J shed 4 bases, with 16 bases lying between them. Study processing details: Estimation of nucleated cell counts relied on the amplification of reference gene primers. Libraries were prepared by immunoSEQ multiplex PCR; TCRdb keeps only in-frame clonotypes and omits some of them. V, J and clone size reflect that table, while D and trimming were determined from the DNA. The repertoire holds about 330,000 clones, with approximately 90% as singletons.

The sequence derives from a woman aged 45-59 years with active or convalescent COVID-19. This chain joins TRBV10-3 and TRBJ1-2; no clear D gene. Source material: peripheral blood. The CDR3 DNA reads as TGTGCCATCAGTGAGTTAGAAGCAGGCAGGATCTATGGCTACACCTTC. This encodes CAISELEAGRIYGYTF.